The 23 T cell receptor beta chains below were found in one sample sequenced in a study of shared clonotypes between healthy human individuals. Profiling relied on immunoSEQ multiplex PCR, and the TCRdb table lists in-frame clones only, not all of them. This table has about 610,000 clones, about 97% appearing once. Material for sequencing was naive CD4+ T cells sorted from blood. Noted subset: CD45RA+ positively selected. All receptors derive from a woman aged 30 to 39 in good health.

The V call is TRBV28, the J call TRBJ1-4; 7 nucleotides agree with TRBD1. Germline assignment: CDR1 MDHEN and CDR2 SYDVKM. V lost 5 bases, J lost 5 bases, and 5 bases stayed unmatched. The CDR3 loop spans 14 amino acids. DNA for the CDR3: TGTGCCAGCAGTCCTGGGACAGAGAATGAAAAACTGTTTTTT. Its translation is CASSPGTENEKLFF.

This rearrangement joins TRBV7-9 to TRBJ1-2; no clear D gene. V gave up 2 bases and J gave up 10 bases, with 20 bases separating them. Germline V gives CDR1 SEHNR, CDR2 FQNEAQ (reference sequence). The CDR3 totals 15 residues. The CDR3 DNA follows: TGTGCCAGCAGCTTAACGTTCAACAGAGTGCAGGTCTACACCTTC. Encoded protein: CASSLTFNRVQVYTF.

This chain connects TRBV7-8 to TRBJ1-3, with unresolved D. Trimming cost V 5 bases and J 0 bases, with 14 bases left between them. From germline, CDR1 is SGHVS and CDR2 FQNEAQ. The CDR3 runs to 16 residues. CDR3 DNA: TGTGCCAGCAGCCCGAGACCCGGGTTCTCTGGAAACACCATATATTTT. Translated: CASSPRPGFSGNTIYF.

This rearrangement joins TRBV19 to TRBJ2-7, with TRBD1 matching 9 bases. In germline, CDR1 is LNHDA, CDR2 SQIVND (reference sequence). This CDR3 spans 17 amino acids. The V gene end was trimmed by 0 bases and the J gene end by 3 bases; junction bases not matched to a gene: 9. CDR3 protein: CASSIDSSGTGYYEQYF. The CDR3 DNA reads as TGTGCCAGTAGTATAGATTCGTCGGGGACAGGGTACTACGAGCAGTACTTC.

The chain uses TRBV7-9 and TRBJ1-4; D call uncertain. CDR3 size: 13 residues. CDR1 and CDR2 from the germline V gene are SEHNR and FQNEAQ (reference sequence). Trimming took off 6 bases at V and 8 bases at J, with 13 bases between the two ends. DNA for the CDR3: TGTGCCAGCAGGTACCCGGGCAGGGAAAAACTGTTTTTT. Its translation: CASRYPGREKLFF. Full variable domain (outside the CDR3, taken from reference TRBV7-9 and TRBJ1-4): DTGVSQNPRHKITKRGQNVTFRCDPISEHNRLYWYRQTLGQGPEFLTYFQNEAQLEKSRLLSDRFSAERPKGSFSTLEIQRTEQGDSAMYLCASRYPGREKLFFGSGTQLSVL.

The chain recombines TRBV5-1 with TRBJ2-3; D unresolved. V lost 0 bases and J 1 base, leaving 3 bases between the germline ends. This CDR3 contains 13 residues. CDR1 and CDR2 from the germline V gene are SGHRS and YFSETQ. This CDR3 reads CASSLARTDTQYF. CDR3 in DNA: TGCGCCAGCAGCTTGGCCCGCACAGATACGCAGTATTTT.

V and J are TRBV4-1 and TRBJ2-3, with 8 bases lining up with TRBD2. Germline V lookup: CDR1 MGHRA, CDR2 YSYEKL. V was clipped by 6 bases and J by 0 bases; unmatched bases: 8. The CDR3 loop spans 16 amino acids. CDR3 DNA sequence: TGCGCCAGCAGTCATACCGGGACTAGAAGCACAGATACGCAGTATTTT. Its translation: CASSHTGTRSTDTQYF.

V usage is TRBV4-1 and J usage is TRBJ2-7, with TRBD2 matching over 16 bases. V was clipped by 4 bases and J by 9 bases; unmatched bases: 15. This CDR3 has 18 amino acids. Germline V gene data show CDR1 as MGHRA and CDR2 as YSYEKL. The CDR3 sequence is CASSRLPNPGLAGGVQYF. The DNA of the CDR3 is TGCGCCAGCAGCCGACTCCCTAATCCGGGACTAGCGGGAGGGGTGCAGTACTTC.

This chain uses TRBV21-1 with TRBJ2-5; TRBD2, the D gene given by the table, was not confirmed from the DNA. TRBV21-1 is labeled a pseudogene. The CDR3 length is 18 residues. The CDR3 nucleotides are TGTGCCAGCATCAACTTCCGAGCGGGACCGGAATGGGAAGAGACCCAGTACTTC. It yields the protein CASINFRAGPEWEETQYF.

The chain employs TRBV25-1 and TRBJ2-4; D unclear. The CDR3 is 14 amino acids. Per germline, CDR1 MGHDK and CDR2 SYGVNS. V lost 1 base, J lost 6 bases, and 10 bases lay in between. The chain's CDR3 is CASSEFGVGNIQYF. CDR3 DNA: TGTGCCAGCAGTGAATTTGGTGTGGGAAACATTCAGTACTTC.

The V call is TRBV2, the J call TRBJ2-7; TRBD2 matches at 15 bases. The CDR3 spans 14 residues. Germline CDR1 and CDR2: SNHLY and FYNNEI. With 8 bases clipped from V and 2 bases from J, the junction kept 1 base outside the gene matches. DNA for the CDR3: TGTGCCAGCGGACTAGCGGGGGGGCCCTACGAGCAGTACTTC. It translates to CASGLAGGPYEQYF. Combining the CDR3 with reference TRBV2 and TRBJ2-7 gives the whole variable domain EPEVTQTPSHQVTQMGQEVILRCVPISNHLYFYWYRQILGQKVEFLVSFYNNEISEKSEIFDDQFSVERPDGSNFTLKIRSTKLEDSAMYFCASGLAGGPYEQYFGPGTRLTVT.

The J gene is TRBJ2-2, the V gene TRBV11-2; 7 nucleotides align to TRBD2. CDR1 and CDR2 (germline): SGHAT, FQNNGV. The V segment lost 8 bases and the J segment 7 bases; nucleotides outside the gene matches: 10. There are 14 residues in the CDR3. The CDR3 sequence is CASGPGLGGGELFF. The CDR3 bases are TGTGCCAGCGGGCCAGGACTAGGCGGCGGGGAGCTGTTTTTT.

The chain is built from TRBV28 and TRBJ1-1; D might be TRBD1 (5 bases). Per germline, CDR1 MDHEN and CDR2 SYDVKM. The CDR3 is made up of 14 amino acids. Trimming removed 6 bases from V and 3 bases from J, with 14 bases in between. As DNA, the CDR3 is TGTGCCAGCAGCCAACCCCGGGGGGACACTGAAGCTTTCTTT. This sequence encodes CASSQPRGDTEAFF. Combining the CDR3 with reference TRBV28 and TRBJ1-1 gives the whole variable domain DVKVTQSSRYLVKRTGEKVFLECVQDMDHENMFWYRQDPGLGLRLIYFSYDVKMKEKGDIPEGYSVSREKKERFSLILESASTNQTSMYLCASSQPRGDTEAFFGQGTRLTVV.

The rearrangement joins TRBV15 to TRBJ2-2; D remains unclear. Germline CDR1 is LNHNV and CDR2 is YYDKDF (reference sequence). Trimming removed 0 bases from V and 2 bases from J, with 10 bases in between. The CDR3 runs 16 residues. CDR3 amino acids: CATSRDLGSNTGELFF. The CDR3 nucleotides read TGTGCCACCAGCAGAGACCTGGGAAGTAACACCGGGGAGCTGTTTTTT.

The chain recombines TRBV19 with TRBJ2-6, with D possibly being TRBD1 (6 bases). CDR3 length equals 14 residues. Per the germline V gene, CDR1 is LNHDA and CDR2 is SQIVND (reference sequence). V gave up 5 bases and J gave up 4 bases, with 9 bases separating them. The CDR3 nucleotides are TGTGCCAGTAGTCCCAGGGGCGGGGCCAACGTCCTGACTTTC. Translated, it gives CASSPRGGANVLTF.

This clone has only one observation. This rearrangement joins TRBV14 to TRBJ1-1, with D possibly TRBD1 on 5 matching bases. Per germline, CDR1 SGHDN and CDR2 FVKESK. V was cut by 4 bases and J by 1 base, with 10 bases left in between. CDR3 length: 14 amino acids. The CDR3 sequence is CASSRGQPNTEAFF. The CDR3 DNA reads TGTGCCAGCAGCCGAGGACAACCGAACACTGAAGCTTTCTTT.

J is TRBJ2-2 and V is TRBV6-6; 7 bases fit TRBD2. There are 15 residues in the CDR3. V gave up 4 bases and J gave up 1 base; unmatched junction bases: 3. The germline V gene encodes CDR1 MNHNY and CDR2 SVGAGI (reference sequence). This chain's CDR3 is CASSLQRGNTGELFF. For the CDR3, the DNA is TGTGCCAGCAGTTTACAGCGGGGGAACACCGGGGAGCTGTTTTTT.

This clone was counted a single time. The chain uses TRBV7-3 and TRBJ2-1, with no clear D. The CDR3 contains 13 residues. Germline V gene lookup returns CDR1 SGHTA and CDR2 FQGTGA. Trimming removed 3 bases from V and 5 bases from J, with 8 bases in between. The CDR3 reads CASSFDAHNEQFF. The CDR3 nucleotides are TGTGCCAGCAGCTTTGACGCGCACAATGAGCAGTTCTTC.

The chain joins TRBV28 to TRBJ2-7; 12 bases line up with TRBD1. This CDR3 is built from 17 residues. CDR1 and CDR2 (germline): MDHEN, SYDVKM. With 3 bases clipped from V and 5 bases from J, the junction kept 11 bases outside the gene matches. The CDR3 DNA is TGTGCCAGCAGTTTCGGGGACAGGGGGCCCACGACGGACGAGCAGTACTTC. Encoded protein: CASSFGDRGPTTDEQYF.

The rearrangement links TRBV10-3 to TRBJ2-5, with 10 bases aligning to TRBD2. The J call may be faulty, since TRBJ2-7 better matches the DNA end. There are 14 residues in the CDR3. CDR1 and CDR2 (germline): ENHRY, SYGVKD. CDR3 protein: CAIKGLAEDYEQYF. Here the CDR3 DNA reads TGTGCCATCAAAGGACTAGCGGAGGACTACGAGCAGTACTTC.

The chain is built from TRBV2 and TRBJ2-5; 10 bases agree with TRBD2. CDR1 and CDR2 (germline): SNHLY, FYNNEI. Trimming at V came to 1 base and at J to 5 bases, leaving 7 bases not matched to a gene. The CDR3 loop spans 16 amino acids. The CDR3 loop is CASSEGLAGASETQYF. The CDR3 DNA sequence: TGTGCCAGCAGTGAAGGGCTAGCGGGAGCGTCGGAGACCCAGTACTTC.

The chain links TRBV7-6 to TRBJ1-5; TRBD1 agrees at 8 bases. The trim removed 5 bases at V and 7 bases at J, leaving 7 bases unmatched. Per the germline V gene, CDR1 is SGHVS and CDR2 is FNYEAQ. The CDR3 length is 14 residues. The CDR3 sequence is CASSPDREGQPQHF. In DNA form, the CDR3 reads TGTGCCAGCAGCCCGGACAGGGAAGGACAGCCCCAGCATTTT.

This rearrangement joins TRBV5-1 to TRBJ2-3; D not resolved. Germline loops: CDR1 SGHRS, CDR2 YFSETQ. This CDR3 is built from 13 residues. V dropped 0 bases and J dropped 6 bases, with 8 bases sitting between them. The CDR3 loop is CASSLATRDTQYF. The CDR3 DNA follows: TGCGCCAGCAGCTTGGCCACACGGGATACGCAGTATTTT.